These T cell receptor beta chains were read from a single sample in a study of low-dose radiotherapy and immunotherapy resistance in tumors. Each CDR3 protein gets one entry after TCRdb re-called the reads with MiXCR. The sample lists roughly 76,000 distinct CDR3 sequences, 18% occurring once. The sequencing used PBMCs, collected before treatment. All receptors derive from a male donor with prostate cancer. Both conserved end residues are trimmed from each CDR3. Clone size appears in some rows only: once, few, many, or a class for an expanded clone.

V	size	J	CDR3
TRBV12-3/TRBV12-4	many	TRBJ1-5	ASSLGSGRNQPQH
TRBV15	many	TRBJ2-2	ATSRGGTSGGELF
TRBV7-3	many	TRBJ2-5	ASSLGRAETQY
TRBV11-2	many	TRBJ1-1	ASSPLGSVAEAF
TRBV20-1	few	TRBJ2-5	SAPLPGGETQY
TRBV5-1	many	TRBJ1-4	ASSGQVDEKLF
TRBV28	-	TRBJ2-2	ASSLGQGRTGELF
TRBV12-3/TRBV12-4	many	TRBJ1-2	ASSIPSGYT
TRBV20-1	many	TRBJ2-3	STTGGFGTDTQY
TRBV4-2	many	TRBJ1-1	ASSREQGSTEAF
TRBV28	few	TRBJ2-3	ASTKGAGERDTQY
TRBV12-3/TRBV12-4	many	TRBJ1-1	ASSSDRSDTEAF
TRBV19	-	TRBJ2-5	ASSRPGLAGQETQY
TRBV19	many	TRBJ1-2	ASSIWRDRAYGYT
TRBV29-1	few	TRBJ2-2	SVEHGTGQNTGELF
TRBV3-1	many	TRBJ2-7	ASSPLAGGLEQY
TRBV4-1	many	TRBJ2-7	ASSQALTGFGSYEQY
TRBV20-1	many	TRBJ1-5	SARLGGPQH
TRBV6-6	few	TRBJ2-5	ASRTGIRNEETQY
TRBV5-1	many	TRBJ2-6	ASSSDPTSGANVLT
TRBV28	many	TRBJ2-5	ASSPTGRGGRQTQY
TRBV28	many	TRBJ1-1	ASSGQKEMNTEAF
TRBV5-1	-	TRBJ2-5	ASSFGQNFETQY
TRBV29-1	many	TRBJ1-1	SVVSATDTEAF
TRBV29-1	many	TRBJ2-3	SVEEQDTQY
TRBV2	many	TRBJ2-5	ASLPSRGQETQY
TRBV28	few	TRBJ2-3	ASSFGGLSTDTQY
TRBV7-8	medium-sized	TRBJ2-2	ASSLSVQGAFTGELF
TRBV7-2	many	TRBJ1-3	ASSLEHSGNTIY